The TCR beta chain under discussion was sequenced for a study of T cell responses to AZD1222 COVID-19 vaccine. Study-wide results and caveats: CD4 TCRs covered the whole spike, strongest at regions 160-218 and 743-854. Donor demographics were predominantly white British with a female majority; clonal diversity may be underestimated.

Points on this clone: The antigen is unknown.

CDR3 length equals 19 residues. V shed 3 bases and J 1 base; nucleotides not matched to a gene: 14. Germline V CDR1 and CDR2: DFQATT, SNEGSKA (reference sequence). Assay used: immunoSEQ multiplex PCR; TCRdb lists only in-frame clones, some missing. The repertoire holds 130,000 to 150,000 clones, with around 90% as singletons. The chain combines TRBV20-1 with TRBJ2-1; TRBD2 aligns across 11 bases. This sample comprised peripheral blood, obtained 28 days after the second dose of the MenACWY control vaccine. This TCR was recovered from an adult who received the MenACWY meningococcal vaccine as a control. The CDR3 coding sequence is TGCAGTGCTAGTCCCCGTTTAGCGGGAGGGCCGGGTTCCTACAATGAGCAGTTCTTC. Amino acid sequence: CSASPRLAGGPGSYNEQFF.